These 9 T cell receptor beta chains originate from one sample sequenced in a study of blood T cell repertoires in COVID-19. Sequencing used immunoSEQ multiplex PCR; TCRdb keeps in-frame clones, though not all of them. This repertoire shows around 100,000 clones, around 80% found once; its top ten account for 20% to 25%. What was sequenced was peripheral blood. The receptors here all came from a man between 65 and 80 years old with active or convalescent COVID-19.

J is TRBJ2-3 and V is TRBV21-1; TRBD1 is the table's D call and was not checked against the DNA. TRBV21-1 is annotated as a pseudogene. The CDR3 runs 19 residues. For the CDR3, the DNA is TGTGCCAGCAGCAAAGGACTCCCAGGGGGCGTGACCAACACAGATACGCAGTATTTT. Protein product: CASSKGLPGGVTNTDTQYF.

V and J are TRBV5-8 and TRBJ1-1; D gene uncertain. The V and J ends lost 1 base and 3 bases respectively, with 4 bases between them. Looked up from germline, CDR1 is SGHTS and CDR2 is YDEGEE. The CDR3 runs to 12 residues. The CDR3 sequence: CASSLLYTEAFF. The CDR3 coding sequence is TGTGCCAGCAGCTTGCTGTACACTGAAGCTTTCTTT.

The V call is TRBV7-2, the J call TRBJ2-1; no definite D call. The CDR3 runs to 15 residues. Trimming cost V 5 bases and J 0 bases, with 11 bases left between them. Germline V lookup: CDR1 SGHTA, CDR2 FQGNSA. The CDR3 sequence is CASSLTPFSYNEQFF. The CDR3 bases are TGTGCCAGCAGCCTCACACCTTTCTCCTACAATGAGCAGTTCTTC.

The chain uses TRBV7-9 and TRBJ2-7; D is perhaps TRBD1 (5 bases). Germline CDR1 SEHNR, CDR2 FQNEAQ (reference sequence). V shed 8 bases and J shed 3 bases, with 11 bases lying between them. The CDR3 runs 12 residues. Here the CDR3 DNA reads TGTGCCAGCGGCGGCAGGGACTACGAGCAGTACTTC. Its protein is CASGGRDYEQYF.

This chain joins TRBV20-1 and TRBJ1-2; D is possibly TRBD1 (6 bases). The ends were cut back, 3 bases at V and 4 bases at J, with 12 bases in the middle. CDR1 and CDR2 (germline): DFQATT, SNEGSKA (reference sequence). This CDR3 has 13 amino acids. DNA of the CDR3: TGCAGTGCTAGTTACAGGGCTACCTATGGCTACACCTTC. It codes for CSASYRATYGYTF.

The CDR3 DNA follows: TGTGCCAGCAGGCTAGGGACTAGCGGCCTCAATGAGCAGTTCTTC. This encodes CASRLGTSGLNEQFF. The rearrangement uses TRBV7-9 and TRBJ2-1, with 11 nucleotides matching TRBD2. V trimming: 6 bases; J trimming: 6 bases; junction bases outside the gene matches: 7. Looked up from germline, CDR1 is SEHNR and CDR2 is FQNEAQ (reference sequence). The CDR3 contains 15 residues.

This CDR3 is CASSLTSGSYEQYF. The DNA for the CDR3 is TGTGCCAGCAGCTTAACTAGCGGTTCCTACGAGCAGTACTTC. The rearrangement joins TRBV11-2 to TRBJ2-7, with 8 bases lining up with TRBD2. V was pared by 2 bases and J by 1 base, with 1 base of the junction left unmatched. The germline V gene has CDR1 SGHAT and CDR2 FQNNGV. This CDR3 region has 14 residues.

The chain carries TRBV6-5 and TRBJ2-7; D possibly corresponds to TRBD2 (6 bases). CDR1 and CDR2 from the germline V gene are MNHEY and SVGAGI. Trimming removed 8 bases at V and 2 bases at J, with 16 bases between. This CDR3 comprises 14 residues. CDR3 in DNA: TGTGCCAGCGAGTCGGGGGAGTCACCCTACGAGCAGTACTTC. Protein product: CASESGESPYEQYF.

The CDR3: CASSLASSGANVLTF. CDR3 nucleotide sequence: TGCGCCAGCAGCTTGGCGAGTTCTGGGGCCAACGTCCTGACTTTC. The chain carries TRBV5-1 and TRBJ2-6; D call uncertain. This CDR3 is 15 amino acids long. V dropped 0 bases and J dropped 1 base, with 5 bases sitting between them. Germline CDR1 SGHRS, CDR2 YFSETQ.